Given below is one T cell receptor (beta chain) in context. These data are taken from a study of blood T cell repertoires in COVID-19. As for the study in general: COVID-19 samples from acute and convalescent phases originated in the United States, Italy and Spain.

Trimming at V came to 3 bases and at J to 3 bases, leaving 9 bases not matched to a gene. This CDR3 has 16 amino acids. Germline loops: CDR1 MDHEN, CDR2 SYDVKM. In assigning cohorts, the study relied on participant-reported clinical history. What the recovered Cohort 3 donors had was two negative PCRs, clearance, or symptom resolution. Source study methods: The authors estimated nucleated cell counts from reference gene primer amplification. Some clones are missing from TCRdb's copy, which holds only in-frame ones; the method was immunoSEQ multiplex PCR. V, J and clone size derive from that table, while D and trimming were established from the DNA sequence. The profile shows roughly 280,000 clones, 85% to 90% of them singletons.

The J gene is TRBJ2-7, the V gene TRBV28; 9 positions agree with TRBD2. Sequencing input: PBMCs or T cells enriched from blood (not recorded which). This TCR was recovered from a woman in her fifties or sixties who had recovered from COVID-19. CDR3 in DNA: TGTGCCAGCAGTTTCCGGTACCCTAGCGGGAACTACGAGCAGTACTTC. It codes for CASSFRYPSGNYEQYF. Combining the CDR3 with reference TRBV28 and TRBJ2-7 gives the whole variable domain DVKVTQSSRYLVKRTGEKVFLECVQDMDHENMFWYRQDPGLGLRLIYFSYDVKMKEKGDIPEGYSVSREKKERFSLILESASTNQTSMYLCASSFRYPSGNYEQYFGPGTRLTVT.